This entry lists 10 T cell receptor beta chains sequenced from one sample in a study of cytomegalovirus exposure and HLA in healthy donors (dated 2017 in TCRdb). Library creation used the immunoSEQ multiplex PCR assay. For the multiplex PCR, a mixture combining 60 forward primers for TCR Vbeta segments and 13 reverse primers for TCR Jbeta segments was used. In its TCRdb copy, this immuneACCESS table keeps in-frame sequences only and misses some clones. Where compared with another copy, unresolved V genes explain less than half of these, and the others have no known cause. Across this sample there are 150,000 to 200,000 clones, with around 82% seen only once. The ten top clones hold around 10% of the sample. Sequenced material: PBMCs. All receptors derive from a man aged 50 to 59 in good health and CMV-seropositive.

The rearrangement joins TRBV7-8 to TRBJ1-1; tentatively, D is TRBD1 (5 bases). Between the trimmed V and J ends, which lost 4 bases and 0 bases, there was a span of 18 bases. The CDR3 has 17 amino acids. Looked up from germline, CDR1 is SGHVS and CDR2 is FQNEAQ. CDR3: CASSSDGWGEMNTEAFF. The DNA of the CDR3 is TGTGCCAGCAGCTCAGACGGGTGGGGGGAAATGAACACTGAAGCTTTCTTT.

The V and J genes are TRBV28 and TRBJ1-2; D remains ambiguous. The CDR3 length is 16 residues. Germline CDR1 MDHEN, CDR2 SYDVKM. V lost 7 bases and J lost 7, with 25 bases in between. CDR3 sequence (DNA): TGTGCCAGCAACGAACCGGGAGGCGGTCTGCGGGCTGGCTACACCTTC. It encodes CASNEPGGGLRAGYTF.

The rearrangement joins TRBV7-2 to TRBJ2-1; the D gene is possibly TRBD2 (6 bases). This CDR3 is built from 14 residues. The V gene lost 5 bases and the J gene lost 8 bases, with 16 bases spanning the gap. The germline V gene encodes CDR1 SGHTA and CDR2 FQGNSA. This chain's CDR3 is CASSIGGDQDEQFF. CDR3 nucleotide sequence: TGTGCCAGCAGCATTGGCGGGGACCAGGATGAGCAGTTCTTC.

Of note for this clone: One junction end does not reproduce the germline sequence, and a read error may be involved. This chain links TRBV11-2 with TRBJ2-4, with D possibly matching TRBD1 (5 bases). The CDR3 runs 17 residues. Per the germline V gene, CDR1 is SGHAT and CDR2 is FQNNGV. CDR3 residues: CASSLDYGAGIKNSQYF. In DNA form, the CDR3 reads TGTGCCAGCAGCTTAGATTACGGTGCAGGGATCAAAAACAGTCAGTACTTC.

Only one count was recorded for this clone. V usage is TRBV6-5 and J usage is TRBJ2-3, with D possibly matching TRBD2 (5 bases). Germline lookup yields CDR1 MNHEY and CDR2 SVGAGI. The CDR3 consists of 15 residues. The V gene lost 0 bases and the J gene lost 3 bases, with 10 bases spanning the gap. The DNA of the CDR3 is TGTGCCAGCAGTTACTCCGGAACGGGGACAGATACGCAGTATTTT. It yields the protein CASSYSGTGTDTQYF.

The J gene is TRBJ2-2, the V gene TRBV28; 7 nucleotides align to TRBD1. The ends lost 10 bases at V and 3 bases at J; junction bases unmatched: 8. The CDR3 consists of 14 residues. Germline V lookup: CDR1 MDHEN, CDR2 SYDVKM. The CDR3 DNA sequence: TGTGCCACCCTACAGACAGGGTACACCGGGGAGCTGTTTTTT. The encoded protein is CATLQTGYTGELFF. Combining the CDR3 with reference TRBV28 and TRBJ2-2 gives the whole variable domain DVKVTQSSRYLVKRTGEKVFLECVQDMDHENMFWYRQDPGLGLRLIYFSYDVKMKEKGDIPEGYSVSREKKERFSLILESASTNQTSMYLCATLQTGYTGELFFGEGSRLTVL.

V gene TRBV7-2 combines with J gene TRBJ2-7; 8 nucleotides align to TRBD2. CDR1 is SGHTA, CDR2 FQGNSA, per germline. The CDR3 length is 15 residues. The trim removed 5 bases at V and 2 bases at J, leaving 8 bases unmatched. The CDR3 DNA sequence: TGTGCCAGCAGCCGCAATAGCGGGGAGGCCTACGAGCAGTACTTC. This sequence encodes CASSRNSGEAYEQYF.

The chain combines TRBV6-5 with TRBJ1-5, with 7 bases identical to TRBD1. Losses at the gene ends were 6 bases for V and 4 bases for J; bases not matched to a gene: 6. This CDR3 is built from 14 residues. Germline loops: CDR1 MNHEY, CDR2 SVGAGI. The CDR3 region has the DNA TGTGCCAGCAGACCGACAGGGTGGAATCAGCCCCAGCATTTT. This codes for CASRPTGWNQPQHF.

The V call is TRBV18, the J call TRBJ2-3; 8 bases fit TRBD2. The CDR3 spans 17 residues. V gave up 3 bases and J gave up 0 bases; unmatched junction bases: 8. CDR1 and CDR2 (germline): KGHSH, LQKENI. The CDR3 sequence: CASSPLNSGMSTDTQYF. Here the CDR3 DNA reads TGTGCCAGCTCACCTCTAAATAGCGGGATGAGCACAGATACGCAGTATTTT.

This chain connects TRBV9 to TRBJ1-2, with TRBD1 matching 10 bases. With 1 base clipped from V and 8 bases from J, the junction kept 17 bases outside the gene matches. The CDR3 is 18 amino acids. Germline V gives CDR1 SGDLS, CDR2 YYNGEE. The CDR3 sequence: CASSVSPTLTGGAYGYTF. The CDR3 bases are TGTGCCAGCAGCGTATCCCCCACCCTGACAGGGGGCGCTTACGGCTACACCTTC.